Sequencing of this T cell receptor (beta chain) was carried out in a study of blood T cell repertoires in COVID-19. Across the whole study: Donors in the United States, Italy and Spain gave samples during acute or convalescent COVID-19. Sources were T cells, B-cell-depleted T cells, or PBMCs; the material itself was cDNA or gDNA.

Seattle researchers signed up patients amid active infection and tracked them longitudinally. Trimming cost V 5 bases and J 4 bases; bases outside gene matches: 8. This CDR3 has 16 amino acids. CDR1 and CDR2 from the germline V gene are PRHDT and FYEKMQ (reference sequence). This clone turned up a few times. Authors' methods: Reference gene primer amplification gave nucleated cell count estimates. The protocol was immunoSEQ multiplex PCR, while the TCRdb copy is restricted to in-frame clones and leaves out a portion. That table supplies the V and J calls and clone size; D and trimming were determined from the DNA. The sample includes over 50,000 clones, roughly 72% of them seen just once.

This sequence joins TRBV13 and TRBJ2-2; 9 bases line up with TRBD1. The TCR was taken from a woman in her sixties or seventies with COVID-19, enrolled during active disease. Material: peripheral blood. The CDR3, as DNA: TGTGCCAGCAGCGACACCGGGACAGGGCTCACCGGGGAGCTGTTTTTT. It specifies CASSDTGTGLTGELFF.